The 9 T cell receptor beta chains in this list originate from one sample, sequenced in a study of cytomegalovirus exposure and HLA in healthy donors. Researchers ran the PCR with 60 Vbeta and 13 Jbeta primers. Libraries were prepared by immunoSEQ multiplex PCR; TCRdb keeps only in-frame clonotypes and omits some of them. The sample holds around 200,000 clones; about 80% are singletons and the top ten take roughly a tenth. Source material: PBMCs. These receptors were obtained from a woman aged 45-59 years in good health and CMV-seropositive.

This clone was counted a few times. The V gene is TRBV5-5, the J gene TRBJ1-4, with D hard to call. V gave up 0 bases and J gave up 8 bases, with 11 bases separating them. This CDR3 has 14 amino acids. Germline CDR1 SGHKS, CDR2 YYEKEE (reference sequence). The CDR3 sequence: CASSLDVGAEKLFF. The CDR3 nucleotides are TGTGCCAGCAGCTTGGATGTGGGAGCCGAAAAACTGTTTTTT.

This clone was counted at least ten times. CDR3 sequence (DNA): TGTGCCAGCAGTGAGGTCGGGGATAACACCGGGGAGCTGTTTTTT. Amino acids: CASSEVGDNTGELFF. The V gene is TRBV6-1, the J gene TRBJ2-2; tentatively, D is TRBD2 (5 bases). V dropped 3 bases and J dropped 2 bases, with 10 bases sitting between them. CDR1 is MNHNS, CDR2 SASEGT, per germline. This CDR3 has 15 amino acids.

V and J are TRBV4-1 and TRBJ2-3, with TRBD1 identical over 9 bases. The germline V gene encodes CDR1 MGHRA and CDR2 YSYEKL. V lost 1 base and J lost 5; bases outside the gene matches: 7. CDR3 length: 16 residues. CDR3 in DNA: TGCGCCAGCAGCCAAGGCTGGACAGGGGATTTAGATACGCAGTATTTT. Its protein product is CASSQGWTGDLDTQYF.

The chain couples TRBV19 to TRBJ1-5, with TRBD1 matching 9 bases. This CDR3 is 15 amino acids long. Germline values: CDR1 LNHDA, CDR2 SQIVND (reference sequence). The junction had 11 bases not matched to a gene; V was cut back by 10 bases and J by 4 bases. The CDR3 is CATQNRGRINQPQHF. The CDR3 DNA follows: TGTGCCACTCAAAACAGGGGGCGAATTAATCAGCCCCAGCATTTT.

In nucleotides, the CDR3 is TGTGCCAGCAGCGTGGCGCCGACGGGGAACTACGAGCAGTACTTC. It codes for CASSVAPTGNYEQYF. The chain has TRBV9 and TRBJ2-7, with D possibly being TRBD2 (5 bases). V was cut by 2 bases and J by 3 bases, with 15 bases left in between. CDR1 and CDR2 (germline): SGDLS, YYNGEE. There are 15 residues in the CDR3.

This clone came up once. The chain employs TRBV30 and TRBJ1-3; a weak D match, TRBD1 (6 bases). CDR1 is GTSNPN, CDR2 SVGIG, per germline (reference sequence). The CDR3 loop spans 17 amino acids. V was pared by 0 bases and J by 0 bases, with 15 bases between. Here the CDR3 reads CAWSVIGQTFSGNTIYF. The CDR3 coding sequence is TGTGCCTGGAGTGTAATAGGACAGACATTCTCTGGAAACACCATATATTTT. The variable domain in full, completed from reference TRBV30 and TRBJ1-3, reads SQTIHQWPATLVQPVGSPLSLECTVEGTSNPNLYWYRQAAGRGLQLLFYSVGIGQISSEVPQNLSASRPQDRQFILSSKKLLLSDSGFYLCAWSVIGQTFSGNTIYFGEGSWLTVV.

This clone was recorded a few times. This chain joins TRBV5-6 and TRBJ1-1; 10 bases match TRBD1. The CDR3 is 15 residues long. Germline loops: CDR1 SGHDT, CDR2 YYEEEE. The V segment lost 2 bases and the J segment 5 bases; nucleotides outside the gene matches: 6. CDR3 residues: CASSLLTGGRTEAFF. CDR3 nucleotide sequence: TGTGCCAGCAGCTTATTGACAGGGGGCAGGACTGAAGCTTTCTTT.

The rearrangement links TRBV10-3 to TRBJ1-5, with 8 positions matching TRBD1. In germline, CDR1 is ENHRY, CDR2 SYGVKD. This CDR3 has 15 amino acids. The ends lost 5 bases at V and 6 bases at J; junction bases unmatched: 9. The CDR3 DNA is TGTGCCATCAGTCGGAAGGACAGGGATTGTCAGCCCCAGCATTTT. It translates to CAISRKDRDCQPQHF.

The V call is TRBV7-9, the J call TRBJ2-7, with 9 bases lining up with TRBD1. V shed 5 bases, J shed 6 bases, and the junction held 11 bases outside the gene matches. The germline CDR1 and CDR2 sequences are SEHNR and FQNEAQ (reference sequence). The CDR3 is 15 residues long. The CDR3 sequence: CASSQRGQGTSEQYF. CDR3 nucleotide sequence: TGTGCCAGCAGCCAAAGGGGACAGGGAACATCCGAGCAGTACTTC.